This T cell receptor beta chain was identified during a study of T cell changes during pregnancy in multiple sclerosis. With 1 base removed from V and 3 bases from J, the gap between germline ends came to 10 bases. CDR1 and CDR2 from the germline V gene are MGHRA and YSYEKL. This CDR3 has 15 residues. Assay used: immunoSEQ multiplex PCR; TCRdb lists only in-frame clones, some missing. The sample lists roughly 40,000 clones; approximately 85% were seen once. Sequenced here: CD4+ T cells from peripheral blood mononuclear cells, sampled before pregnancy. This clonotype was sampled from a female donor with multiple sclerosis, enrolled in a pregnancy study. The chain is built from TRBV4-1 and TRBJ2-1; D is ambiguous. The CDR3 DNA reads as TGCGCCAGCAGCCAAGGCCTGGTGAGCTACAATGAGCAGTTCTTC. Translated: CASSQGLVSYNEQFF.